This TCR beta chain was sequenced in a study of cytomegalovirus exposure and HLA in healthy donors. Study findings and constraints: The authors enumerated 150 to 200 TCR beta chains as linked to cytomegalovirus.

The data were produced by immunoSEQ multiplex PCR, yet TCRdb's version contains in-frame clones alone and is incomplete. The sample lists 260,000 or so clones; 90% were seen once. This clone has only one observation. The antigen remains unidentified. This CDR3 has 18 residues. V lost 3 bases and J lost 3; bases outside the gene matches: 13. CDR1 and CDR2 from the germline V gene are MNHEY and SMNVEV (reference sequence). The receptor was derived from a woman under 40 in good health and CMV-seronegative. Material for sequencing was PBMCs. This sequence joins TRBV27 and TRBJ2-7, with TRBD2 matching over 11 bases. This chain's CDR3 is CASSFPPLAGGGYYEQYF. CDR3 coding DNA: TGTGCCAGCAGTTTCCCCCCTCTAGCGGGGGGAGGATACTACGAGCAGTACTTC.